This T cell receptor beta chain appears in the sequencing data of a study of T cell responses to AZD1222 COVID-19 vaccine. Across the study: Second-dose recipients at about 4 or about 12 weeks were treated as one pooled group.

Study-level points and caveats: Most donors were white British, females outnumbered males, and clonal diversity was possibly underestimated. Nearly half of spike-specific TCRs reportedly go after variant regions that carry no mutations.

As regards this clone: What it binds is unknown.

Germline CDR1 and CDR2: SGHDT and YYEEEE. The CDR3 is made up of 17 amino acids. Trimming removed 1 base from V and 0 bases from J, with 14 bases in between. Here immunoSEQ multiplex PCR was the method, and the copy in TCRdb shows in-frame clones only, minus some. The sample lists 150,000 to 200,000 clones, around 90% occurring once. The source of this sequence is an adult in good health. The chain links TRBV5-6 to TRBJ1-3, with D unresolved. The material sequenced was peripheral blood, taken on day 0 of AZD1222 vaccination. CDR3 region: CASSLLSGSYSGNTIYF. CDR3 in DNA: TGTGCCAGCAGCTTGTTAAGTGGATCCTACTCTGGAAACACCATATATTTT.